This is a list of T cell receptor beta chains from one sample in a study of blood T cells in healthy people across ages. TCRdb processed the 5' RACE reads anew with MiXCR; each CDR3 protein has one entry. Here the sample spans 1.2 million to 1.5 million distinct CDR3 sequences, roughly 40% being singletons. Sequences were obtained from blood. The receptors shown here come from a woman between 18 and 29 years old in good health. Each CDR3 is given with its conserved first and last residue. A D gene is named only where the DNA matches it firmly. Not every row has a clone size; where given, it reads once, few, many or a size class.

many	TRBV20-1	TRBD1	TRBJ2-4	CSARDRDRVQEQYF	TGCAGTGCTAGAGATCGGGACAGAGTACAAGAGCAGTACTTC
.	TRBV4-1	TRBD2	TRBJ2-1	CASSHAIGGASYNEQFF	TGCGCCAGCAGCCACGCGATCGGGGGGGCCTCCTACAATGAGCAGTTCTTC
.	TRBV2	.	TRBJ1-4	CASNAGVEKLFF	TGTGCCAGCAACGCAGGGGTAGAAAAACTGTTTTTT
.	TRBV5-1	.	TRBJ2-3	CASSSRLDLSTDTQYF	TGCGCCAGCAGCTCGCGACTAGACCTTAGCACAGATACGCAGTATTTT
.	TRBV6-4	.	TRBJ2-1	CATQNGGAGNEQFF	TGTGCCACCCAAAATGGTGGGGCTGGTAATGAGCAGTTCTTC
few	TRBV7-7	.	TRBJ2-3	CASSSRGDRTDTQYF	TGTGCCAGCAGCTCGCGGGGAGATCGCACAGATACGCAGTATTTT
few	TRBV27	TRBD1	TRBJ2-7	CASATYSRTGGSEQYF	TGTGCCAGCGCTACCTACTCCCGGACAGGGGGCTCCGAGCAGTACTTC
.	TRBV29-1	.	TRBJ2-7	CSVEPQSNVGEQYF	TGCAGCGTTGAGCCCCAATCGAACGTGGGCGAGCAGTACTTC
few	TRBV4-2	.	TRBJ1-2	CASSQDRETYYGYTF	TGTGCCAGCAGCCAAGACAGGGAGACTTACTATGGCTACACCTTC
.	TRBV11-2	.	TRBJ2-1	CASSLALLNEQFF	TGTGCCAGCAGCTTAGCGCTGCTCAATGAGCAGTTCTTC
few	TRBV12-3/TRBV12-4	TRBD1	TRBJ2-1	CASSFVQGVNEQFF	TGTGCCAGCAGTTTCGTACAGGGGGTCAATGAGCAGTTCTTC
few	TRBV10-3	.	TRBJ1-1	CAISEVTGTSGAEAFF	TGTGCCATCAGTGAGGTAACGGGGACGAGTGGGGCTGAAGCTTTCTTT
.	TRBV7-2	TRBD1	TRBJ1-2	CASSHPRDRGNLYGYTF	TGTGCCAGCAGCCACCCCCGGGACAGGGGGAATCTGTATGGCTACACCTTC
.	TRBV12-3/TRBV12-4	TRBD1	TRBJ1-1	CASSLNRGHTEAFF	TGTGCCAGCAGTCTAAACAGGGGGCATACCGAAGCTTTCTTT
.	TRBV7-9	TRBD2	TRBJ2-5	CASSLGAGGEETQYF	TGTGCCAGCAGCTTAGGTGCGGGGGGAGAAGAGACCCAGTACTTC
.	TRBV4-2	TRBD1	TRBJ1-2	CASSQDLPGGNYGYTF	TGTGCCAGCAGCCAAGATTTACCAGGGGGTAACTATGGCTACACCTTC
once	TRBV7-9	.	TRBJ2-3	CASSLPPGSRSADTQYF	TGTGCCAGCAGCTTACCCCCGGGTAGTAGATCCGCAGATACGCAGTATTTT
many	TRBV5-1	TRBD2	TRBJ2-1	CASSPAGAYNEQFF	TGCGCCAGCAGCCCCGCGGGGGCCTACAATGAGCAGTTCTTC
many	TRBV27	TRBD2	TRBJ2-3	CASSLSPGLAGGMNTQYF	TGTGCCAGCAGTTTATCGCCGGGACTAGCGGGGGGAATGAATACGCAGTATTTT
.	TRBV5-6	.	TRBJ2-2	CASSPKQGPATPGELFF	TGTGCCAGCAGCCCAAAACAGGGCCCAGCTACTCCCGGGGAGCTGTTTTTT
few	TRBV20-1	TRBD1	TRBJ1-2	CSAKLPWGTGGVNYGYTF	TGCAGTGCTAAACTCCCTTGGGGGACAGGAGGGGTCAACTATGGCTACACCTTC
.	TRBV5-1	.	TRBJ1-4	CASSSWGGIDEKLFF	TGCGCCAGCAGCTCGTGGGGAGGTATTGATGAAAAACTGTTTTTT
few	TRBV12-3/TRBV12-4	TRBD2	TRBJ2-7	CASSPGVAGNYEQYF	TGTGCCAGCAGCCCCGGAGTAGCGGGGAACTACGAGCAGTACTTC
.	TRBV25-1	TRBD1	TRBJ1-1	CASSDPDRVEAFF	TGTGCCAGCAGTGACCCAGACAGGGTTGAAGCTTTCTTT
.	TRBV7-6	.	TRBJ2-7	CASSLGPDNHYEQYF	TGTGCCAGCAGCTTAGGACCTGACAACCACTACGAGCAGTACTTC
.	TRBV2	.	TRBJ1-6	CASRGRDGGDSPLHF	TGTGCCAGCAGGGGCCGGGATGGAGGGGATTCACCCCTCCACTTT
few	TRBV5-1	TRBD2	TRBJ2-2	CASSSGLAGGELFF	TGCGCCAGCAGCTCCGGACTAGCGGGCGGGGAGCTGTTTTTT
.	TRBV6-6	.	TRBJ1-1	CASSFQKGGMNTEAFF	TGTGCCAGCAGTTTTCAAAAGGGGGGTATGAACACTGAAGCTTTCTTT
once	TRBV20-1	.	TRBJ2-3	CSAAAGAADTQYF	TGCAGTGCTGCGGCAGGGGCCGCAGATACGCAGTATTTT
few	TRBV20-1	TRBD1	TRBJ2-5	CSALSSTGEHSGETQYF	TGCAGTGCTCTGTCTTCGACAGGGGAACATAGCGGCGAGACCCAGTACTTC
few	TRBV3-1	.	TRBJ2-1	CASTTTGRVMDNEQFF	TGTGCCAGCACCACGACAGGGAGGGTGATGGACAATGAGCAGTTCTTC
.	TRBV9	.	TRBJ2-7	CASSVVSGGGEQYF	TGTGCCAGCAGCGTAGTATCCGGGGGCGGCGAGCAGTACTTC
few	TRBV12-1	.	TRBJ2-3	CASSFAGQESTDTQYF	TGTGCCAGCAGCTTTGCCGGACAGGAGAGCACAGATACGCAGTATTTT